This T cell receptor (beta chain) derives from a study of T cells after yellow fever vaccination. Whole-study results and caveats: Once the booster was given, most primary-vaccination clones reappeared, at just over 95% for CD4 and 88% for CD8.

CDR1 and CDR2 from the germline V gene are MNHEY and SVGEGT. Trimming left V 6 bases short and J 0 bases short, with 8 bases between. The CDR3 is made up of 13 amino acids. One entry per CDR3 protein results from TCRdb running MiXCR on the 5' RACE reads. Found here are roughly 310,000 distinct CDR3 sequences, approximately 9% of them singletons; the top ten hold over 15%. At least ten counts were recorded for this clonotype. Antigen: not known. The starting material was PBMCs, obtained on the day of the first yellow fever vaccination. J is TRBJ2-5 and V is TRBV6-2 or TRBV6-3; no reliable D call. The source of this sequence is a young man who received the YFV17D yellow fever vaccine. The CDR3 loop reads CASRTRYQETQYF. The CDR3, as DNA: TGTGCCAGCAGAACCAGGTACCAAGAGACCCAGTACTTC.